What follows is one TCR beta chain and its context. This entry belongs to a study of shared clonotypes between healthy human individuals. The data were produced by immunoSEQ multiplex PCR, yet TCRdb's version contains in-frame clones alone and is incomplete. In the table there are approximately 2,000,000 clones, around 93% of which are singletons. Sequencing used naive CD4+ T cells from PBMCs. As for subset: CD45RA+ positively selected. This clonotype originated in a man between 18 and 35 years old in good health. Some clones in this sample may be carry-over from other donors' samples.

CDR3 sequence: CAISEGLSDRASYEQYF. The CDR3, as DNA: TGTGCCATCAGTGAGGGGCTTTCGGACAGGGCCTCCTACGAGCAGTACTTC. The chain uses TRBV10-3 and TRBJ2-7, with 8 bases that match TRBD1. Germline CDR1 ENHRY, CDR2 SYGVKD. V shed 2 bases and J 0 bases; nucleotides not matched to a gene: 9. The CDR3 extends over 17 amino acids.